This TCR beta chain was sequenced during a study of CD8 T cells in ankylosing spondylitis listed by TCRdb under 2017. At the level of the whole study: The study set out to find disease-linked TCR variants by profiling T cell receptor beta repertoires in ankylosing spondylitis patients and healthy donors. The full study cohort was made up of roughly 25 ankylosing spondylitis patients and about a hundred healthy donors. Peripheral blood was sampled, and synovial fluid was additionally collected from ankylosing spondylitis patients.

Reads for this sample came from an Illumina HiSeq 2500. Quantitative 5'-RACE with molecular barcodes was the method used to prepare the TCR beta libraries. The paper's data handling went like this. To identify disease-linked TCR variants, a new computational method was used, one built on a probabilistic model of VDJ rearrangement. The public reads were reprocessed in TCRdb via fastp at Q25 and MiXCR, keeping in-frame beta chains. Identical CDR3 protein sequences are pooled into one entry, listed with their most common genes and DNA. TCRdb, rather than the study authors, made the V and J calls. For this sample the table gives under 950,000 distinct CDR3 sequences, of which around a fifth were detected only once. The top ten hold under 20% of the sample. General findings and caveats noted by the study authors: The disease-linked clones showed a CD8+ phenotype and occurred at relatively low frequencies in peripheral blood. Blood from ankylosing spondylitis patients appeared to be characterized by a TCR beta motif composed of about eight highly homologous amino acid variants. Some TCR beta motif variants had previously been reported in synovial fluid and blood of reactive arthritis patients, which suggested common disease-initiation mechanisms. The disease-linked clones were reported as significantly enriched in matched synovial fluid samples from ankylosing spondylitis patients.

The CDR3 sequence holds 14 residues, the cysteine and phenylalanine included. Just CDR3 DNA is preserved here, 42 bases in frame from base 1. The V end gives up 3 bases and the J end 6 bases, leaving 7 bases in the junction not matched to a gene. Based on the germline V gene, the CDR1 and CDR2 sequences are SGHRS and YFSETQ. This clonotype was counted ten times or more. Its target antigen remains unknown. Within one base of it there is no much larger clone, and no base qualities were kept. The receptor chain draws on TRBV5-1 and TRBJ1-2, with TRBD1 matching 8 junction bases. Material for sequencing was blood, either unsorted or a sorted T cell fraction (not recorded which). The sequence was obtained from a male donor with ankylosing spondylitis. The bases read TGCGCCAGCAGCTGGGGGGACAGGTCTGATGGCTACACCTTC. Translated, it gives CASSWGDRSDGYTF.